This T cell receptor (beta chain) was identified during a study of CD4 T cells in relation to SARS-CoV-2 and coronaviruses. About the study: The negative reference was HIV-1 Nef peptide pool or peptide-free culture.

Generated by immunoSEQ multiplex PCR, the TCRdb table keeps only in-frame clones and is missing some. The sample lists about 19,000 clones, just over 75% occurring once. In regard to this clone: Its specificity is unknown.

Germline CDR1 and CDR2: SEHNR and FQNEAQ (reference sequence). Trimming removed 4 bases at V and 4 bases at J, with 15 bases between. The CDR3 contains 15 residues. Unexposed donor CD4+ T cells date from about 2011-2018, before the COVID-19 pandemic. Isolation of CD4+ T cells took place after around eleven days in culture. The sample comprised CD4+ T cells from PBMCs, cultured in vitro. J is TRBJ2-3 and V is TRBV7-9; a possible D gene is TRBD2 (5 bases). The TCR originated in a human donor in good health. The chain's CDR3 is CASSSGLRVADTQYF. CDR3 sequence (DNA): TGTGCCAGCAGCTCTGGACTGCGGGTGGCAGATACGCAGTATTTT.